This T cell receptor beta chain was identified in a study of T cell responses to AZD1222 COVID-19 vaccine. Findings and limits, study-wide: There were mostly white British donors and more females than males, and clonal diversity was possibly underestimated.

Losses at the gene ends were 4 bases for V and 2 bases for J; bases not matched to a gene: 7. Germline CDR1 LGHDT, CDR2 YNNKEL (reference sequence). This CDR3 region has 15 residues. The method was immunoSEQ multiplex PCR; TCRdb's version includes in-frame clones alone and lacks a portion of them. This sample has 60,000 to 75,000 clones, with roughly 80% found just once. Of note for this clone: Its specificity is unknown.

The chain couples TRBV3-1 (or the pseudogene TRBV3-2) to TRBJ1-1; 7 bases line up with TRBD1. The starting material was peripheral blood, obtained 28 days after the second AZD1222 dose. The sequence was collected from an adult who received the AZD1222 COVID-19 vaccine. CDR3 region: CASSPQQGFNTEAFF. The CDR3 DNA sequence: TGTGCCAGCAGCCCCCAACAGGGGTTTAACACTGAAGCTTTCTTT.